This note documents a single T cell receptor beta chain sequence. Only a few counts were recorded for this clonotype. Its binding antigen is unknown. Base qualities are missing; no much larger clone stands one base away. Every donor in the study was a healthy Caucasian. Three pairs of female monozygotic twins, all aged about 18 to 30 years, made up the twin cohort. Peripheral blood mononuclear cells were the source from which RNA for the TCR libraries was isolated. From cysteine to phenylalanine, the CDR3 is 15 amino acids long. The entry retains the CDR3 DNA only, 45 bases that are in frame from base 1. CDR1 and CDR2, per the germline V gene, are SGHRS and YFSETQ. V is pared back by 0 bases and J by 3 bases, with 12 bases lying between the germline termini. This sample was included in a study of identical twins (dated by TCRdb to 2016 to 2017). Notes on the research overall: TCR alpha and beta repertoires from monozygotic twins, unrelated adults of various ages and cord blood were deep-sequenced to test whether fetal clonotypes persist. Replicate twin experiments were performed at different times using different library preparation protocols to rule out contamination.

The method behind the library was 5' RACE. Data came from an Illumina HiSeq 2000. Template switching introduced a universal primer binding site; the final cDNA contained a unique molecular identifier, enabling accurate counting of TCR cDNA molecules. Specific primers in the conserved constant-segment region were used to synthesize first-strand cDNA for the TCR alpha and beta chains. To control for contamination, each cDNA library was double barcoded with a SMART-Mk sample barcode plus Illumina barcodes. TruSeq adapter sequences and Illumina sample barcodes were added in two successive PCR steps. The Illumina HiSeq platform was used with custom primers to sequence TCR alpha and beta cDNA libraries. As for how the authors treated the data: Raw reads were processed with MiGEC to extract unique molecular identifiers, and MiXCR was used to determine CDR3 positions. For each individual, recombination models were inferred using an EM algorithm with the repgenHMM and IGoR tools. Shared clonotype analysis was performed with the tcR package in R, normalizing sharing by the product of cloneset sizes. To study raw recombination free of thymic and clonal selection effects, out-of-frame nonproductive sequences were analyzed. TCRdb's own reprocessing of the public reads used fastp at Q25 and MiXCR and kept productive beta chains. Rows with a matching CDR3 protein are joined into one entry that keeps the most common DNA and genes. The V and J calls come from TCRdb's annotation, not from the publication. The sample has fewer than 650,000 distinct CDR3 sequences on record, 9% to 10% of them singletons. The ten biggest clones cover around 3% of the sample.

Results and caveats for the whole study, not just this receptor: Because the same donors could not be followed over many years, the conclusions depended on cross-sectional statistical analysis. In monozygotic twins, out-of-frame TCR alpha sharing was systematically underestimated by recombination models, although the models agreed with sharing between unrelated individuals. Invariant T cells such as MAIT and iNKT could partly confound zero-insertion analyses, although diverse VJ usage argued against such confounding for most clonotypes. Compared with coincidental sharing between unrelated individuals, an excess of low generation-probability sequences was observed among out-of-frame TCR alpha sequences shared between twins. Fewer insertions were carried by abundant cord blood beta clonotypes; a weaker similar trend was observed in young adult naive repertoires, while no such trend was observed in memory repertoires. In beta out-of-frame sequences, excess twin sharing was weaker, because having fewer shared sequences lowered the signal-to-noise ratio.

The same data also went into a second study, on yellow fever vaccine responses in identical twins. Reported in the second study: According to the authors, the vaccine-induced T cell response in identical twins seemed to be partly convergent and partly specific to each individual. Focusing on identical twins, the study followed the T cell clones that responded to the vaccine, and did so with precision.

Sequencing was done on a sample of PBMCs. The V and J genes are TRBV5-1 and TRBJ1-1, with TRBD1 tentatively as D gene (5 bases match). This receptor was identified in a woman in her late teens or twenties in good health. The bases are TGCGCCAGCAGCTTGGAAGCAGGGCGTGACACTGAAGCTTTCTTT. Its translation is CASSLEAGRDTEAFF.